This T cell receptor beta chain was recovered during a study of identical twins. Template switching introduced a universal primer site, and the cDNA bore unique molecular identifiers. TCRdb itself ran the 5' RACE reads through MiXCR, one entry per CDR3 protein. Here the sample spans more than 400,000 distinct CDR3 sequences, over 12% being singletons. Every donor was a healthy Caucasian. General observations from the study: Conclusions rested on cross-sectional statistics rather than following the same donors.

This clonotype occurred a few times. Its antigen is unknown. There are 13 residues in the CDR3. V lost 2 bases to trimming and J lost 9 bases, with 13 bases between them. CDR1 and CDR2 (germline): SGHTA, FQGNSA. These data were likewise used in another study, on yellow fever vaccine responses in identical twins.

This clonotype originated in a woman between 18 and 29 years old in good health. This sequence joins TRBV7-2 and TRBJ2-5; D not resolved. The sequenced sample consisted of CD4+ T cells sorted from blood. CDR3 loop: CASSLRSGTPQYF. The CDR3 DNA sequence: TGTGCCAGCAGCTTACGCTCCGGAACGCCCCAGTACTTC. Supplemented by reference TRBV7-2 and TRBJ2-5, the full variable domain reads GAGVSQSPSNKVTEKGKDVELRCDPISGHTALYWYRQSLGQGLEFLIYFQGNSAPDKSGLPSDRFSAERTGGSVSTLTIQRTQQEDSAVYLCASSLRSGTPQYFGPGTRLLVL.